The 26 T cell receptor beta chains in this list originate from one sample, sequenced in a study of blood T cell repertoires in COVID-19. Only in-frame clones appear in the TCRdb table, and some are missing; sequencing was by immunoSEQ multiplex PCR. The sample holds about 150,000 clones; 84% are singletons and the top ten take around 45%. Sequencing was done on a sample of peripheral blood. These receptors came from a human donor in a cohort sampled during active COVID-19.

This chain joins TRBV5-1 and TRBJ2-3; 7 nucleotides agree with TRBD2. Unmatched junction bases numbered 12, after V lost 8 bases and J lost 0 bases. Germline lookup yields CDR1 SGHRS and CDR2 YFSETQ. This CDR3 has 16 residues. CDR3 protein: CASTVLASGSTDTQYF. In DNA, the CDR3 is TGCGCCAGTACGGTTTTGGCTAGCGGTAGCACAGATACGCAGTATTTT.

J is TRBJ2-7 and V is TRBV18; no firm D call. The CDR3 loop spans 14 amino acids. V shed 5 bases and J shed 0 bases, with 11 bases lying between them. Germline V gene lookup returns CDR1 KGHSH and CDR2 LQKENI. The DNA for the CDR3 is TGTGCCAGCTCAGATGGAGCTACCTCCTACGAGCAGTACTTC. It yields the protein CASSDGATSYEQYF.

This clone has more than one count but fewer than ten. This chain joins TRBV6-6 and TRBJ1-2; D is uncertain. The CDR3 runs 12 residues. V dropped 2 bases and J dropped 8 bases, with 9 bases sitting between them. Germline V lookup: CDR1 MNHNY, CDR2 SVGAGI (reference sequence). This CDR3 is CASSYTEGGYTF. CDR3 DNA sequence: TGTGCCAGCAGTTACACAGAGGGCGGCTACACCTTC.

The chain carries TRBV11-1 and TRBJ2-1; TRBD1 aligns across 7 bases. This CDR3 spans 16 amino acids. The germline CDR1 and CDR2 sequences are SGHAT and FQDESV (reference sequence). The ends lost 3 bases at V and 0 bases at J; junction bases unmatched: 5. The CDR3 DNA reads as TGTGCCAGCAGCTTTGTGACAGGGTTCTCCTACAATGAGCAGTTCTTC. Its translation: CASSFVTGFSYNEQFF.

V is TRBV12-3 or TRBV12-4 and J is TRBJ1-2, with TRBD1 matching over 7 bases. The trim removed 7 bases at V and 8 bases at J, leaving 10 bases unmatched. The CDR3 runs 13 residues. CDR3 DNA sequence: TGTGCCAGCAAAATCGGGACAGCACTCGGCTACACCTTC. Protein: CASKIGTALGYTF.

V usage is TRBV6-5 and J usage is TRBJ1-3; 8 nucleotides match TRBD1. Per germline, CDR1 MNHEY and CDR2 SVGAGI. J lost 0 bases, V lost 6 bases, and 4 bases had no gene match. This CDR3 has 15 amino acids. CDR3 coding DNA: TGTGCCAGCAGACCTACAGGGGGCTCTGGAAACACCATATATTTT. This gives the protein CASRPTGGSGNTIYF.

The rearrangement uses TRBV6-2 or TRBV6-3 and TRBJ2-3, with 10 positions matching TRBD2. The germline CDR1 and CDR2 sequences are MNHEY and SVGEGT. The CDR3 spans 16 residues. J gave up 2 bases and V 2 bases, and 4 bases lay outside the gene matches. CDR3 sequence reads: CASSYATSGATDTQYF. The CDR3, as DNA: TGTGCCAGCAGTTACGCCACTAGCGGGGCCACAGATACGCAGTATTTT.

This chain links TRBV4-2 with TRBJ2-2, with TRBD1 as a possible D gene (5 bases). Germline values: CDR1 LGHNA, CDR2 YNFKEQ. Trimming took off 1 base at V and 1 base at J, with 13 bases between the two ends. The length of the CDR3 is 17 residues. This CDR3 reads CASSQVRAGKNTGELFF. DNA for the CDR3: TGTGCCAGCAGCCAAGTACGGGCAGGGAAGAACACCGGGGAGCTGTTTTTT.

The chain uses TRBV5-4 and TRBJ2-3; 10 bases fit TRBD1. CDR1 and CDR2 from the germline V gene are SGHNT and YYREEE (reference sequence). The J segment lost 4 bases and the V segment lost 2 bases, leaving 4 bases of the junction unmatched. This CDR3 contains 15 residues. The CDR3 DNA reads as TGTGCCAGCAGCTTAGAGGGACAGGGGTCAGATACGCAGTATTTT. Protein sequence: CASSLEGQGSDTQYF.

The rearrangement joins TRBV9 to TRBJ1-4; D gene ambiguous. This CDR3 contains 17 residues. Trimming took 4 bases from V and 4 from J, leaving 20 bases between them. Germline CDR1 is SGDLS and CDR2 is YYNGEE. The CDR3 DNA follows: TGTGCCAGCAGCTCCTCCGGGGTCGACTCTCTTAATGAAAAACTGTTTTTT. This translates into CASSSSGVDSLNEKLFF.

The chain uses TRBV21-1 and TRBJ1-2; the table calls TRBD1, which could not be checked here. TRBV21-1 counts as a pseudogene. This CDR3 contains 16 residues. For the CDR3, the DNA is TGTGCCAGCAGCATCCCATGGGGACAGGGCCACTATGGCTACACCTTC. This gives the protein CASSIPWGQGHYGYTF.

In its sample, this clone was seen a few times. The chain carries TRBV6-5 and TRBJ1-1; D is possibly TRBD1 (5 bases). The CDR3 sequence is 15 residues long. Looked up from germline, CDR1 is MNHEY and CDR2 is SVGAGI. V lost 7 bases to trimming and J lost 0 bases, with 15 bases between them. The CDR3 DNA reads TGTGCCAGCAACCCCGTGGACACAATGAACACTGAAGCTTTCTTT. This codes for CASNPVDTMNTEAFF.

The CDR3 sequence is CAISDRQGARGYTF. DNA for the CDR3: TGTGCCATCAGTGATCGACAGGGGGCAAGAGGCTACACCTTC. The chain couples TRBV10-3 to TRBJ1-2; 10 bases line up with TRBD1. Trimming took 3 bases from V and 8 from J; bases not matched to a gene: 6. Germline V gene data show CDR1 as ENHRY and CDR2 as SYGVKD. This CDR3 has 14 residues.

The gene calls are TRBV3-1 (or the pseudogene TRBV3-2) and TRBJ1-2; 8 positions agree with TRBD1. V was clipped by 1 base and J by 8 bases; unmatched bases: 6. Germline V CDR1 and CDR2: LGHDT, YNNKEL (reference sequence). This CDR3 has 14 amino acids. CDR3 nucleotide sequence: TGTGCCAGCAGCCAAGCGAACAGGGGGGACGGCTACACCTTC. It specifies CASSQANRGDGYTF.

This sequence joins TRBV5-5 and TRBJ2-5, with D unclear. Trimming left V 1 base short and J 4 bases short, with 8 bases between. The CDR3 is 13 amino acids. CDR1 SGHKS and CDR2 YYEKEE come from the germline V gene (reference sequence). The CDR3 sequence is CASSLPVRETQYF. Written as DNA, the CDR3 is TGTGCCAGCAGCTTGCCGGTGCGAGAGACCCAGTACTTC.

The chain employs TRBV3-1 (or the pseudogene TRBV3-2) and TRBJ1-1; 8 nucleotides agree with TRBD1. The CDR3 consists of 15 residues. CDR1 LGHDT and CDR2 YNNKEL come from the germline V gene (reference sequence). With V trimmed by 1 base and J by 2 bases, 3 bases remained unmatched. Here the CDR3 DNA reads TGTGCCAGCAGCCAAGCCCCAGGGGGCAACACTGAAGCTTTCTTT. Residues: CASSQAPGGNTEAFF.

The V gene is TRBV6-6, the J gene TRBJ2-4; 8 bases match TRBD1. This CDR3 is built from 11 residues. The germline V gene encodes CDR1 MNHNY and CDR2 SVGAGI (reference sequence). V shed 2 bases and J 16 bases; nucleotides not matched to a gene: 4. This chain's CDR3 is CASSYLDRVYF. DNA of the CDR3: TGTGCCAGCAGTTACCTGGACAGGGTTTACTTC.

V is TRBV11-3 and J is TRBJ2-2, with 11 bases that match TRBD2. The trim removed 1 base at V and 5 bases at J, leaving 3 bases unmatched. Germline V CDR1 and CDR2: SGHNT, YENEEA. The CDR3 covers 16 residues. This CDR3 reads CASSLATSGMTGELFF. In DNA form, the CDR3 reads TGTGCCAGCAGCTTAGCGACTAGCGGGATGACCGGGGAGCTGTTTTTT.

The chain uses TRBV24-1 and TRBJ2-5; 7 bases are shared with TRBD1. Germline V gene data show CDR1 as KGHDR and CDR2 as SFDVKD. J gave up 1 base and V 2 bases, and 3 bases lay outside the gene matches. The CDR3 length is 15 residues. CDR3 bases: TGTGCCACCAGTGATTATCGGGACAGCCAAGAGACCCAGTACTTC. It specifies CATSDYRDSQETQYF.

In DNA, the CDR3 is TGCGCCAGCAGCCAAGAGGGTCCAGGACTAACGACAGATACGCAGTATTTT. Its translation is CASSQEGPGLTTDTQYF. The gene calls are TRBV4-1 and TRBJ2-3, with D possibly being TRBD2 (6 bases). The V end lost 0 bases, the J end lost 3 bases, and 16 bases lay between the germline ends. The CDR3 totals 17 residues. From germline, CDR1 is MGHRA and CDR2 YSYEKL.

This clone was seen more than once but under ten times. This chain connects TRBV9 to TRBJ1-2; D unresolved. V lost 4 bases to trimming and J lost 8 bases, with 9 bases between them. There are 11 residues in the CDR3. The germline gives CDR1 SGDLS, CDR2 YYNGEE. The CDR3 spells CASSTNQGYTF. The CDR3 DNA is TGTGCCAGCAGCACAAATCAGGGCTACACCTTC. Based on the CDR3 plus reference TRBV9 and TRBJ1-2, the full variable domain is DSGVTQTPKHLITATGQRVTLRCSPRSGDLSVYWYQQSLDQGLQFLIQYYNGEERAKGNILERFSAQQFPDLHSELNLSSLELGDSALYFCASSTNQGYTFGSGTRLTVV.

The rearrangement uses TRBV13 and TRBJ1-4, with 9 bases matching TRBD1. Per germline, CDR1 PRHDT and CDR2 FYEKMQ (reference sequence). With 4 bases clipped from V and 8 bases from J, the junction kept 5 bases outside the gene matches. This CDR3 contains 14 residues. CDR3: CASSWGQGVEKLFF. The CDR3 bases are TGTGCCAGCAGCTGGGGACAGGGTGTAGAAAAACTGTTTTTT.

This chain connects TRBV10-3 to TRBJ1-1; tentatively, D is TRBD1 (6 bases). The germline V gene encodes CDR1 ENHRY and CDR2 SYGVKD. The V end was cut by 7 bases, the J end by 4 bases, with 10 bases between. This CDR3 region has 12 residues. The CDR3: CAITQTGTEAFF. The DNA of the CDR3 is TGTGCCATCACCCAGACAGGCACTGAAGCTTTCTTT.

CDR3 sequence reads: CASSLGPTSYNEQFF. The CDR3 region has the DNA TGCGCCAGCAGCTTGGGCCCCACTAGCTACAATGAGCAGTTCTTC. The V and J genes are TRBV5-1 and TRBJ2-1; the D gene is possibly TRBD2 (5 bases). Germline CDR1 SGHRS, CDR2 YFSETQ. The CDR3 runs 15 residues. With 0 bases removed from V and 3 bases from J, the gap between germline ends came to 10 bases. The full variable domain, with the rest looked up from reference TRBV5-1 and TRBJ2-1, is KAGVTQTPRYLIKTRGQQVTLSCSPISGHRSVSWYQQTPGQGLQFLFEYFSETQRNKGNFPGRFSGRQFSNSRSEMNVSTLELGDSALYLCASSLGPTSYNEQFFGPGTRLTVL.

The sample holds one count of this clone. The rearrangement joins TRBV2 to TRBJ2-1, with D perhaps TRBD1 (6 bases). Per germline, CDR1 SNHLY and CDR2 FYNNEI. The length of the CDR3 is 15 residues. Trimming stripped 5 bases from V and 6 bases from J, with 17 bases between. The CDR3 coding sequence is TGTGCCAGCAGTCTACAGGGTTTTGGGTCCAATGAGCAGTTCTTC. Translated: CASSLQGFGSNEQFF.

This clone showed up just a few times. The chain joins TRBV4-2 to TRBJ1-2; no clear D gene. This CDR3 comprises 15 residues. In germline, CDR1 is LGHNA, CDR2 YNFKEQ. V was trimmed by 0 bases and J by 0 bases, leaving 8 bases between them. The CDR3 sequence: CASSQDRGANYGYTF. In DNA, the CDR3 is TGTGCCAGCAGCCAAGATCGTGGAGCTAACTATGGCTACACCTTC.